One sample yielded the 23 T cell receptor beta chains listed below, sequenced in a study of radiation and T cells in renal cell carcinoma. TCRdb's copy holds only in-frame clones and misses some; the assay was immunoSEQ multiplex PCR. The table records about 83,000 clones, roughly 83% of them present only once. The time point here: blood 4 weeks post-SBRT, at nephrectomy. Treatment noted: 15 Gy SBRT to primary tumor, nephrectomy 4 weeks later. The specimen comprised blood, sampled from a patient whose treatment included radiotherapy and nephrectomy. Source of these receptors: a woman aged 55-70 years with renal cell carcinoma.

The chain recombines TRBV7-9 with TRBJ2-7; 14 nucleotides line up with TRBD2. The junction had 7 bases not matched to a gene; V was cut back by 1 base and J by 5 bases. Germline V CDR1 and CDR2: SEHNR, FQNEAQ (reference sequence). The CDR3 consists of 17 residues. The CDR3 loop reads CASSLGGTSGSSHEQYF. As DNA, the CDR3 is TGTGCCAGCAGCTTAGGAGGGACTAGCGGGAGTAGCCACGAGCAGTACTTC.

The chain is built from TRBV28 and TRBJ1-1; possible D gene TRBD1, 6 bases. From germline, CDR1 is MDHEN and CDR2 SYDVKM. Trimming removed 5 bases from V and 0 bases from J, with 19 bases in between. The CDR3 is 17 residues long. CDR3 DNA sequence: TGTGCCAGCAGTCCCGGGACATTGGTTGGTATGAACACTGAAGCTTTCTTT. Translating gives CASSPGTLVGMNTEAFF.

Here the CDR3 DNA reads TGTGCCAGCAGCGACTCGTTGCATCGACTGAGTGTCGACAGTTCCTACGAGCAGTACTTC. Translating gives CASSDSLHRLSVDSSYEQYF. The J gene is TRBJ2-7, the V gene TRBV14; D is possibly TRBD1 (5 bases). This CDR3 contains 20 residues. Germline lookup yields CDR1 SGHDN and CDR2 FVKESK. V was trimmed by 5 bases and J by 1 base, leaving 30 bases between them.

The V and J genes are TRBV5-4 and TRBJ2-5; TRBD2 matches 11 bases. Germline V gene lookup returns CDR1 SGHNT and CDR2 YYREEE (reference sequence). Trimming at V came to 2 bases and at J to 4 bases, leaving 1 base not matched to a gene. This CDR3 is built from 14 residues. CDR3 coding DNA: TGTGCCAGCAGCTTTCTAGCGGGAGGAGAGACCCAGTACTTC. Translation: CASSFLAGGETQYF.

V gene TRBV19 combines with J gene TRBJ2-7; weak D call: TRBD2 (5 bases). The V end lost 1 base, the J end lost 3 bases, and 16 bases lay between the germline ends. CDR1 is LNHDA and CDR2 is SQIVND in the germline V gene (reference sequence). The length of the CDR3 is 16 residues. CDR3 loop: CASSIGRIPSGYEQYF. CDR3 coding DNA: TGTGCCAGTAGTATAGGCCGGATTCCCAGCGGCTACGAGCAGTACTTC.

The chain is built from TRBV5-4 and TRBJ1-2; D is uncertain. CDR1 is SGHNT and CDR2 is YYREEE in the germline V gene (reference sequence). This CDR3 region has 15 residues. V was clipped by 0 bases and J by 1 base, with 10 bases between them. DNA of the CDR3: TGTGCCAGCAGCTTGGACAGACCAGTTAACTATGGCTACACCTTC. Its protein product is CASSLDRPVNYGYTF.

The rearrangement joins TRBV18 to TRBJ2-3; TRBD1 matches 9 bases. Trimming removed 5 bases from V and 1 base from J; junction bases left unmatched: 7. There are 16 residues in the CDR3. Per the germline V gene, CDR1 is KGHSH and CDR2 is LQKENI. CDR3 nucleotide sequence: TGTGCCAGCTCAGTAACAGGGGGCGCCGGCACAGATACGCAGTATTTT. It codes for CASSVTGGAGTDTQYF.

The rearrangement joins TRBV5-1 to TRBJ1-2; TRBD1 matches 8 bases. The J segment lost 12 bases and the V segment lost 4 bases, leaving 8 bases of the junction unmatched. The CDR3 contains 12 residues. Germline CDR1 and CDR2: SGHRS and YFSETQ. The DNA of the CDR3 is TGCGCCAGCAGCCCGGGACAGGTGGGACACACCTTC. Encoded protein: CASSPGQVGHTF. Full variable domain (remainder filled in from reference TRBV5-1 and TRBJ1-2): KAGVTQTPRYLIKTRGQQVTLSCSPISGHRSVSWYQQTPGQGLQFLFEYFSETQRNKGNFPGRFSGRQFSNSRSEMNVSTLELGDSALYLCASSPGQVGHTFGSGTRLTVV.

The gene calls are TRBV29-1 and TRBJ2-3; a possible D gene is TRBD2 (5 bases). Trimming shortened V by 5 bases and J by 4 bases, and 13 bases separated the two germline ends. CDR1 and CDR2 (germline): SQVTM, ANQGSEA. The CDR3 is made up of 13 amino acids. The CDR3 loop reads CSVSDWLSDTQYF. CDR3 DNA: TGCAGCGTTTCGGACTGGCTGTCAGATACGCAGTATTTT.

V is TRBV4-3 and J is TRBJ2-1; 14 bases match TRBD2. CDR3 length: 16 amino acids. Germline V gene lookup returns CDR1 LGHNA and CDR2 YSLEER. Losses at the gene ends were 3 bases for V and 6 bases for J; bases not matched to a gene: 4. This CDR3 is CASSQVTSGRGNEQFF. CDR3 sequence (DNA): TGCGCCAGCAGCCAGGTGACTAGCGGGAGGGGCAATGAGCAGTTCTTC.

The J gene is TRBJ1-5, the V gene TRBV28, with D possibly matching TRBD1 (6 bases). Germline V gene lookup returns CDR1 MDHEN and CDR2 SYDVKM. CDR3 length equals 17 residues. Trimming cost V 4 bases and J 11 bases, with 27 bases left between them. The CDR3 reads CASSSPGAGARYLAQHF. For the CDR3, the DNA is TGTGCCAGCAGTTCCCCCGGAGCAGGGGCCCGATATTTGGCCCAGCATTTT.

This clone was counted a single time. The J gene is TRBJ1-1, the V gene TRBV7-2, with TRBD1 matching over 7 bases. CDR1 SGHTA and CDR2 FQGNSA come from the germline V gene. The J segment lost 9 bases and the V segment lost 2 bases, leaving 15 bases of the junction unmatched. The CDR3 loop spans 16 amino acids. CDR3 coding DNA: TGTGCCAGCAGCTTAACAGGGGCAGCCGGGGTTCTTAAAGCTTTCTTT. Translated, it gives CASSLTGAAGVLKAFF.

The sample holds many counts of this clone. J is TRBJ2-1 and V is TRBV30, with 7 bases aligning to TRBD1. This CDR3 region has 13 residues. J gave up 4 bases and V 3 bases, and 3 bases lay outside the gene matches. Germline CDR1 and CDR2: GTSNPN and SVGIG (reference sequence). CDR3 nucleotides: TGTGCCTGGAGCATGACAGGGTACAATGAGCAGTTCTTC. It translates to CAWSMTGYNEQFF.

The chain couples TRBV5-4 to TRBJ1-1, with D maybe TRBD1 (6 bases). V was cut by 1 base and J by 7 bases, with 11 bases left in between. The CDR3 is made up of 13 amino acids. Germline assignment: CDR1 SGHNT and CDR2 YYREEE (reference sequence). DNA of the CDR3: TGTGCCAGCAGCTTGCCGGGGGCTGGTGAAGCTTTCTTT. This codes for CASSLPGAGEAFF.

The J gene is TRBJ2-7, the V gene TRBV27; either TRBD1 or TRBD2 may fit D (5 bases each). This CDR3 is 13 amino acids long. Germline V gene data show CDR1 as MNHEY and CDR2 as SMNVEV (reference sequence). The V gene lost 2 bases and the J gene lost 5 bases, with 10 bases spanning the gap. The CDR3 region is CASSLGGAHEQYF. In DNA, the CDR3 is TGTGCCAGCAGTTTAGGGGGAGCACACGAGCAGTACTTC.

Here the CDR3 reads CASGDRAGNQPQHF. The CDR3 coding sequence is TGTGCCAGCGGGGACAGGGCGGGAAATCAGCCCCAGCATTTT. The chain has TRBV2 and TRBJ1-5; 9 bases match TRBD1. The V gene end was trimmed by 8 bases and the J gene end by 4 bases; junction bases not matched to a gene: 6. The CDR3 covers 14 residues. Germline CDR1 SNHLY, CDR2 FYNNEI. The whole variable domain, remainder taken from reference TRBV2 and TRBJ1-5, is EPEVTQTPSHQVTQMGQEVILRCVPISNHLYFYWYRQILGQKVEFLVSFYNNEISEKSEIFDDQFSVERPDGSNFTLKIRSTKLEDSAMYFCASGDRAGNQPQHFGDGTRLSIL.

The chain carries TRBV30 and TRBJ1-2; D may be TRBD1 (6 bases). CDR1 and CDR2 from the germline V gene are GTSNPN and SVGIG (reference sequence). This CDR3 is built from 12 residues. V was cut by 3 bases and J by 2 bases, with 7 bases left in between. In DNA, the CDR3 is TGTGCCTGGAGCACAGGGAACTATGGCTACACCTTC. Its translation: CAWSTGNYGYTF.

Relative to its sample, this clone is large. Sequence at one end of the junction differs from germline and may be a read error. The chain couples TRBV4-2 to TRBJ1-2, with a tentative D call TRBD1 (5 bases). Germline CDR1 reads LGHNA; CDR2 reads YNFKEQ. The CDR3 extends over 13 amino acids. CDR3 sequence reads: CASSHSGDLAGNF. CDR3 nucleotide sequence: TGTGCCAGCAGCCATTCCGGGGACTTGGCGGGAAACTTC.

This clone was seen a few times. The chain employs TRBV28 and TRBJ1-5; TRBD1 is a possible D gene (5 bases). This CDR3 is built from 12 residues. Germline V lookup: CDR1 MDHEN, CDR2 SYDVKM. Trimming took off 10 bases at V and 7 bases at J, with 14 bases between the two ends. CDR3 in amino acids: CATVWGKQPQHF. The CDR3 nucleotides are TGTGCCACCGTGTGGGGGAAGCAGCCCCAGCATTTT.

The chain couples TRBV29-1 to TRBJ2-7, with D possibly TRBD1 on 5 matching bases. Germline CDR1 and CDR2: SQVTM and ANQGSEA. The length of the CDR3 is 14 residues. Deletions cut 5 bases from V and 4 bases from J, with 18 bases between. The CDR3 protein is CSVTDPDKGYEQYF. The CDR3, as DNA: TGCAGCGTTACCGATCCGGACAAGGGATACGAGCAGTACTTC.

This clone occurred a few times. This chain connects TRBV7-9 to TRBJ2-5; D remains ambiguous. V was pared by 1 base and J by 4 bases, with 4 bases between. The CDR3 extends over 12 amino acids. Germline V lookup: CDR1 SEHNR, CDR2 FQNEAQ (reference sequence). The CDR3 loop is CASSLDGETQYF. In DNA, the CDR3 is TGTGCCAGCAGCTTAGATGGAGAGACCCAGTACTTC.

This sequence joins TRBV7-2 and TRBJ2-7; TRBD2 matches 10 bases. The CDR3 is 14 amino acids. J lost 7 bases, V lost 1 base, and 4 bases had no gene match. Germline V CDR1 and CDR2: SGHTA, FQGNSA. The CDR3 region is CASSLDLAGDEQYF. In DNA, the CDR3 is TGTGCCAGCAGCTTAGACCTAGCGGGAGATGAGCAGTACTTC.

This CDR3 reads CASSLGWGRGQTEAFF. CDR3 DNA sequence: TGTGCCAGCAGCTTAGGATGGGGCAGGGGACAGACTGAAGCTTTCTTT. The chain has TRBV7-2 and TRBJ1-1; 7 bases are shared with TRBD1. The CDR3 consists of 16 residues. CDR1 and CDR2 (germline): SGHTA, FQGNSA. J was trimmed by 5 bases and V by 1 base; bases with no gene match: 10.